Listed below are T cell receptor beta chains from one sample, sequenced in a study of beta chain features in type 1 diabetes. Generated by immunoSEQ multiplex PCR, the TCRdb table keeps only in-frame clones and is missing some. The sample lists roughly 450,000 clones; 14% were seen once. The specimen sequenced was naive CD4+ T cells from blood. The receptor source for this set is a man aged 30 to 39 in good health. The CDR3 runs from the conserved cysteine through the conserved F or W. The D gene is left open where the match is weak. Size values are once, few and many counts, or a class for expanded clones, and some rows have none.

V	J	size	D	DNA	CDR3
TRBV7-2	TRBJ2-7	few	TRBD2	TGTGCCAGCAGCCCCAGACTAGCGGGGACTAACGAGCAGTACTTC	CASSPRLAGTNEQYF
TRBV20-1	TRBJ1-2	few	-	TGCAGTGCTACCGGGAGTTCTGGCTACACCTTC	CSATGSSGYTF
TRBV11-2	TRBJ2-5	-	TRBD1	TGTGCCAGCAGCCGGTCCGGGACAGGGGTAGAGACCCAGTACTTC	CASSRSGTGVETQYF
TRBV27	TRBJ2-5	-	-	TGTGCCAGCAGTCGGGGGGCAGGGGGGTATGAGACCCAGTACTTC	CASSRGAGGYETQYF
TRBV18	TRBJ1-1	-	-	TGTGCCAGCTCACCACGCGGGGACACTGAAGCTTTCTTT	CASSPRGDTEAFF
TRBV12-5	TRBJ2-7	-	-	TGTGCTAGTGGTTTAGTGGACGAGCAGTACTTC	CASGLVDEQYF
TRBV13	TRBJ1-3	many	-	TGTGCCAGCAGCTCCGGCTGGAACACCATATATTTT	CASSSGWNTIYF
TRBV12-5	TRBJ2-1	few	-	TGTGCTAGTGGGGGCCCTACGGGGAATGAGCAGTTCTTC	CASGGPTGNEQFF
TRBV15	TRBJ2-1	-	TRBD2	TGTGCCACCAGTATAGGACTAGCGGGAGACAATGAGCAGTTCTTC	CATSIGLAGDNEQFF
TRBV11-2	TRBJ1-2	few	-	TGTGCCAGCAGCTCCGGAGGGGGCTACACCTTC	CASSSGGGYTF
TRBV7-9	TRBJ2-5	-	-	TGTGCCAGCAGCTTGAACCCGACTAGTTCAGAGACCCAGTACTTC	CASSLNPTSSETQYF
TRBV18	TRBJ2-5	few	-	TGTGCCAGCTCACCAGGGAAAGGGGAGACCCAGTACTTC	CASSPGKGETQYF
TRBV30	TRBJ1-5	few	-	TGTGCCTGGAATATTGGACTTGGGAATCAGCCCCAGCATTTT	CAWNIGLGNQPQHF
TRBV30	TRBJ2-1	few	-	TGTGCCTGGAGTGGCGGACCCTACAATGAGCAGTTCTTC	CAWSGGPYNEQFF
TRBV6-6	TRBJ1-5	-	TRBD1	TGTGCCAGCGAGACAGGGGGCGGGCAGCCCCAGCATTTT	CASETGGGQPQHF
TRBV2	TRBJ2-3	few	-	TGTGCCAGCAAGAGGGACTGGGCTCAAGGAATAGATACGCAGTATTTT	CASKRDWAQGIDTQYF
TRBV11-3	TRBJ1-2	few	-	TGTGCCAGCAGCCGAGGACAAGCATGGTCCGGCTACACCTTC	CASSRGQAWSGYTF
TRBV5-4	TRBJ2-1	-	TRBD2	TGTGCCAGCAGCTCGAGTACTAGCGGGAGACCTCATGAGCAGTTCTTC	CASSSSTSGRPHEQFF
TRBV9	TRBJ2-1	-	-	TGTGCCAGCAGCGTAGTCCGGCTGGGCTATGAGCAGTTCTTC	CASSVVRLGYEQFF
TRBV5-1	TRBJ2-1	few	TRBD1	TGCGCCAGCAGCCCGGGACAGGGGTTCAATGAGCAGTTCTTC	CASSPGQGFNEQFF
TRBV7-3	TRBJ2-1	-	-	TGTGCCAGCAGCCAAAAGGCACCGGCAGGCTACAATGAGCAGTTCTTC	CASSQKAPAGYNEQFF
TRBV7-9	TRBJ2-2	-	-	TGTGCCAGCAGCTTAGCAGGACGGGGCACCGGGGAGCTGTTTTTT	CASSLAGRGTGELFF
TRBV4-3	TRBJ2-5	few	-	TGCGCCAGCAGCCCAGAGCTTCGAGAGACCCAGTACTTC	CASSPELRETQYF
TRBV6-1	TRBJ2-4	few	TRBD2	TGTGCCAGCAGTGAAATCACTAGCGGGAGTCAGTACTTC	CASSEITSGSQYF
TRBV7-2	TRBJ2-5	few	-	TGTGCCAGCAGCTTGATTGCCCTGCAGACCCAGTACTTC	CASSLIALQTQYF
TRBV29-1	TRBJ2-1	many	-	TGCAGCGTGGATAGTTTTGCTGAGCAGTTCTTC	CSVDSFAEQFF
TRBV12-5	TRBJ2-7	few	TRBD1	TGTGCTAGTGGTTTGGTACAAACAGGGGGCTTTACCGAGCAGTACTTC	CASGLVQTGGFTEQYF
TRBV4-3	TRBJ2-3	few	TRBD2	TGCGCCAGCAGCCAAGGCAGACTAGCGGGTGTTAGCACAGATACGCAGTATTTT	CASSQGRLAGVSTDTQYF
TRBV2	TRBJ2-6	-	-	TGTGCCAGCAGCGGGATAAGCAACGTCCTGACTTTC	CASSGISNVLTF
TRBV6-5	TRBJ2-5	-	TRBD2	TGTGCCAGCAGTACGGGACTAGTGGGCCTCGGGACCCAGTACTTC	CASSTGLVGLGTQYF
TRBV18	TRBJ2-5	few	-	TGTGCCAGCTCACCGAGTCAGGAGCGGCCCTCTGACTTC	CASSPSQERPSDF
TRBV7-9	TRBJ2-2	few	TRBD1	TGTGCCAGCAGCGTATCCGGGACAGCCTACACCGGGGAGCTGTTTTTT	CASSVSGTAYTGELFF
TRBV18	TRBJ1-1	few	TRBD1	TGTGCCAGCTCATTGAACGACAGGGCGGACACTGAAGCTTTCTTT	CASSLNDRADTEAFF
TRBV29-1	TRBJ2-2	-	TRBD2	TGCAGCGTCTATCTAGCGGGAGCGAACACCGGGGAGCTGTTTTTT	CSVYLAGANTGELFF
TRBV27	TRBJ1-5	few	-	TGTGCCAGCAGTTTCCTCGACAGGAATCAGCCCCAGCATTTT	CASSFLDRNQPQHF
TRBV4-1	TRBJ1-2	-	TRBD1	TGCGCCAGCAGCCAAGTTCCGGCCAGGGGGTCTCCTAAGTCTGGGTATGGCTACACCTTC	CASSQVPARGSPKSGYGYTF
TRBV7-2	TRBJ2-3	once	-	TGTGCCAGCAGCTTTCGTGCGGGGTTCACAGATACGCAGTATTTT	CASSFRAGFTDTQYF
TRBV29-1	TRBJ1-2	few	TRBD1	TGCAGCTCGAACAGAAGGACAGGGGAATTGTATGGCTACACCTTC	CSSNRRTGELYGYTF
TRBV5-1	TRBJ2-1	few	-	TGCGCCAGCAGCCCGCTGTCGGGGGGCGGTGAGCAGTTCTTC	CASSPLSGGGEQFF
TRBV27	TRBJ2-7	few	TRBD2	TGTGCCAGCAGTTTATGGGCTAGCGGGGGCTACGAGCAGTACTTC	CASSLWASGGYEQYF
TRBV20-1	TRBJ2-1	-	-	TGCAGTGCTAGCCAGGGCAATGAGCAGTTCTTC	CSASQGNEQFF
TRBV6-5	TRBJ2-3	few	-	TGTGCCAGCTCAGCGCGCACAGATACGCAGTATTTT	CASSARTDTQYF
TRBV28	TRBJ1-5	few	-	TGTGCCAGCAGTTTAGACCTGCAGCCCCAGCATTTT	CASSLDLQPQHF
TRBV11-2	TRBJ2-3	-	-	TGTGCCAGCAGCTTATTTGAAGATACGCAGTATTTT	CASSLFEDTQYF
TRBV7-2	TRBJ2-5	-	-	TGTGCCAGCAGCTTACCGAGAGGGACCCAGTACTTC	CASSLPRGTQYF
TRBV19	TRBJ2-1	-	TRBD2	TGTGCCAGTAGTATTCGCGGGGGGGCCGATGAGCAGTTCTTC	CASSIRGGADEQFF
TRBV7-7	TRBJ2-1	few	-	TGTGCCAGCAGCTCCACCCCCTCATTGGAGCAGTTCTTC	CASSSTPSLEQFF
TRBV11-3	TRBJ2-3	few	-	TGTGCCAGCAGCCCTGCTAGCACAGATACGCAGTATTTT	CASSPASTDTQYF
TRBV7-2	TRBJ2-3	-	-	TGTGCCAGCAGCTACGGGAGAGGGACAGATACGCAGTATTTT	CASSYGRGTDTQYF
TRBV19	TRBJ2-5	-	-	TGTGCCAGTAGTGCACGGACACACCATTTTAGGGAGACCCAGTACTTC	CASSARTHHFRETQYF
TRBV5-1	TRBJ1-1	few	-	TGCGCCAGCAGCTTGCGGGACGGCACTGAAGCTTTCTTT	CASSLRDGTEAFF
TRBV2	TRBJ2-1	few	TRBD2	TGTGCCAGCAGGGCCGGGCTAGCGGGGTACAATGAGCAGTTCTTC	CASRAGLAGYNEQFF
TRBV14	TRBJ2-7	-	-	TGTGCCAGCAGCCCAGGGGCGCCTAGCAGCTACGAGCAGTACTTC	CASSPGAPSSYEQYF
TRBV10-3	TRBJ1-3	-	TRBD1	TGTGCCATCAGCGATCCGACAGGGAGTGGAAACACCATATATTTT	CAISDPTGSGNTIYF
TRBV12-5	TRBJ1-2	few	-	TGTGCTAGTGGTTTGAGGCAGAACTATGGCTACACCTTC	CASGLRQNYGYTF